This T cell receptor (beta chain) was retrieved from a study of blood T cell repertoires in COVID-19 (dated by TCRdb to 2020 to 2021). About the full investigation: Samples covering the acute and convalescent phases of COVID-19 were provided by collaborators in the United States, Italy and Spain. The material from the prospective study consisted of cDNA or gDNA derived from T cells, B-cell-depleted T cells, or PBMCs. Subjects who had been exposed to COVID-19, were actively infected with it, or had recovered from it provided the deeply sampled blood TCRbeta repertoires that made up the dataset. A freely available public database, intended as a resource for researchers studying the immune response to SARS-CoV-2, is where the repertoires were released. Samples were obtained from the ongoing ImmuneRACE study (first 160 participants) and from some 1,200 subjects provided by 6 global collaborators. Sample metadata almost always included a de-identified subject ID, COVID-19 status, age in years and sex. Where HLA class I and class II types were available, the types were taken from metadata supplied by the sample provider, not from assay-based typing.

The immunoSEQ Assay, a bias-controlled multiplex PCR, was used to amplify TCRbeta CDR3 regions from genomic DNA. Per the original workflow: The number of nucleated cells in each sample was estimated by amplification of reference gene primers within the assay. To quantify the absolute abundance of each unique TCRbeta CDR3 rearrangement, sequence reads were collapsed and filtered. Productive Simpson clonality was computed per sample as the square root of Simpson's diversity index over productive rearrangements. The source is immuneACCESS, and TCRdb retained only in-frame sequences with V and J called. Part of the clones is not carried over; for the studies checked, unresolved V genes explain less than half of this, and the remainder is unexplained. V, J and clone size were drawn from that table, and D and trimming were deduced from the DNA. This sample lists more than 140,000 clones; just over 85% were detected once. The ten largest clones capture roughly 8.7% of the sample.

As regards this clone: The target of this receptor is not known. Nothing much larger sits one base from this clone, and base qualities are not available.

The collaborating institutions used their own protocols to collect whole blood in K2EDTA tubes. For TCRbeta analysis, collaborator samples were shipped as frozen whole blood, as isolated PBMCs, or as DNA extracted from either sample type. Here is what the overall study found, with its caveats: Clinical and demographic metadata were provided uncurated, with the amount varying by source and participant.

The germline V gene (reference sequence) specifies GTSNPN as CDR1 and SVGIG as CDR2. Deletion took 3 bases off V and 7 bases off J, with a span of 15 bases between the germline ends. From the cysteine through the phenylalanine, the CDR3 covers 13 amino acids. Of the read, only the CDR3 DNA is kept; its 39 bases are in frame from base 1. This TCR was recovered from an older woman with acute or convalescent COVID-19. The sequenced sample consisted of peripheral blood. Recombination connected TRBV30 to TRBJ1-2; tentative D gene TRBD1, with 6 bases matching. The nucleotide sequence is TGTGCCTGGAGGGTGACAGGTCTTCTTGGCTACACCTTC. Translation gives CAWRVTGLLGYTF.